The source of this T cell receptor beta chain is a study of blood T cells in healthy people across ages (dated by TCRdb to between 2014 and 2017). For the wider study: In model experiments, template switching captured about one uniquely barcoded TCR beta cDNA molecule for every two T cells. The study measured age-related changes in TCR beta repertoire diversity using deep sequencing normalized with unique cDNA molecular identifiers. The donors were split into four age groups: young (average 16 years), middle-aged (nearly 40), aged (over 55) and long-lived (over 75). To avoid experimental bias, donors of different ages were distributed randomly across sequencing lanes. Using the same blood draw, the study looked at two additional independent replicas of 1 million unique cDNA reads for two donors, one aged 18 to 30 and the other aged 80 or older.

With respect to this clonotype: The antigen this receptor binds is unknown. No per-base quality is available; no much larger clone lies one base away.

The research as a whole found: Conclusive comparison of naive and antigen-experienced compartments was prevented by the profiling of bulk unsorted PBMCs. The percentage of naive T cells measured by flow cytometry correlated strongly with observed TCR beta diversity. Observed TCR beta diversity per million T cells fell roughly linearly with age, and a significant reduction was already apparent by age about 36. Donor CMV infection status was unknown, potentially confounding age-related changes in expanded clonotypes. Compared with the aged group, the long-lived group had more naive CD4+ T cells, fewer expanded clones and increased TCR diversity, suggesting age selection. Estimates of total diversity based on one million sequenced T cells were considered lower bounds and underestimates.

The germline V gene encodes CDR1 SGHRS and CDR2 YFSETQ. Between the V and J ends, shortened by 0 bases and 1 base respectively, the junction contains 11 bases. Inclusive of the bounding cysteine and phenylalanine, the CDR3 is 15 residues long. The only DNA kept is the CDR3, 45 bases in frame from the first base. Libraries were made using 5' RACE. Sequencing took place on an Illumina HiSeq 2500. A second 7 to 11 cycle PCR used a sample-barcoded 5' primer and a J-beta primer mix. Each TCR beta cDNA molecule received a unique molecular identifier from a template-switch 5' adaptor carrying 12 random nucleotides. Each sample yielded at least 2.5 million CDR3-containing paired-end reads. First-strand cDNA synthesis was performed from all RNA using the Mint cDNA synthesis kit, with priming by a TRBC-specific oligonucleotide. All cDNA was treated with uracil-DNA glycosylase and then went through a first 18-cycle PCR with the universal primers M1SS and BC2_uni_R. Turning to the authors' computational methods: For normalization, 1 million high-quality reads, each with a distinct molecular identifier, were randomly selected from each sample. Instead of being binned into consensus sequences, reads with shared molecular identifiers were discarded. CDR3 identification, clonotype clustering and error correction used MiTCR with a Q25 quality threshold and the strictest error-elimination algorithm. A nonparametric unseen species model with Euler transformation was used to estimate lower-bound total TCR beta diversity. TCRdb reprocessed the public reads (quality trimming at Q25 with fastp, clone calling with MiXCR) and kept in-frame beta chains. Each CDR3 protein gets just one entry, which takes the most common genes and DNA from the rows behind it. The V and J calls follow TCRdb's processing rather than the paper's. In all, the sample holds 1 million or so distinct CDR3 sequences, and under 55% of those were seen once. The top ten constitute under 20% of the sample.

Donors were approximately 42 systemically healthy Caucasian individuals from Russia aged roughly 6 to 90 years. Each donor gave about 9.7 milliliters of peripheral blood, drawn into EDTA-treated Vacutainer tubes. Ficoll-Paque density-gradient centrifugation was used to isolate PBMCs, with at least 6 million per sample. Trizol reagent was used to extract total RNA from PBMCs, with at least 5.5 micrograms per sample. The percentages of naive CD45RAhigh/CD27high T cells were determined by flow cytometry on a PBMC aliquot from every donor. The rearranged segments are TRBV5-1 and TRBJ2-7; the D gene cannot be named for sure. Material for sequencing was blood. The TCR sequence derives from a woman aged 60-75 years in good health. DNA sequence: TGCGCCAGCAGCTTGGACGCCCAGCCTTCCTACGAGCAGTACTTC. This codes for CASSLDAQPSYEQYF.